The source of this TCR beta chain is a study of blood T cell repertoires in COVID-19. Per germline, CDR1 ENHRY and CDR2 SYGVKD. The CDR3 covers 15 residues. Trimming took 2 bases from V and 7 from J; bases not matched to a gene: 11. Clones were read by immunoSEQ multiplex PCR, and TCRdb kept only the in-frame ones, dropping some. The table shows approximately 200,000 clones, with under 90% occurring only once. The sequenced sample consisted of PBMCs or T cells enriched from blood (not recorded which). The sequence was obtained from a man aged 55 to 70 who had recovered from COVID-19. The chain employs TRBV10-3 and TRBJ2-7; 7 nucleotides align to TRBD2. DNA of the CDR3: TGTGCCATCAGTGAGCCCTCTCAGGGAGGGCGGGAGCAGTACTTC. This codes for CAISEPSQGGREQYF.